There are a few counts of the clone carrying this TCR beta chain. Its antigen is not identified. The V end was cut by 2 bases, the J end by 4 bases, with 12 bases between. The CDR3 extends over 15 amino acids. This specimen belongs to a study of blood T cells in healthy people across ages. General study results and limits: Leaving the PBMCs unsorted stopped any conclusive comparison of naive versus antigen-experienced cells.

Through a sample-barcoded 5' primer and a J-beta primer mix, a second PCR was run for roughly 6 to 12 cycles. Unique molecular identifiers of 12 random nucleotides labeled each cDNA. Via MiXCR, TCRdb re-called the 5' RACE reads, giving one row per CDR3 protein. The sample yields fewer than 1,000,000 distinct CDR3 sequences, approximately 44% seen once. The sequence was collected from a man in his fifties or sixties in good health. This chain joins TRBV12-3 or TRBV12-4 and TRBJ2-1, with a possible D match to TRBD1 (6 bases). The sequenced sample consisted of blood. The chain's CDR3 is CASSLSGQRYNEQFF. Here the CDR3 DNA reads TGTGCCAGCAGTTTATCCGGACAGAGATACAATGAGCAGTTCTTC.